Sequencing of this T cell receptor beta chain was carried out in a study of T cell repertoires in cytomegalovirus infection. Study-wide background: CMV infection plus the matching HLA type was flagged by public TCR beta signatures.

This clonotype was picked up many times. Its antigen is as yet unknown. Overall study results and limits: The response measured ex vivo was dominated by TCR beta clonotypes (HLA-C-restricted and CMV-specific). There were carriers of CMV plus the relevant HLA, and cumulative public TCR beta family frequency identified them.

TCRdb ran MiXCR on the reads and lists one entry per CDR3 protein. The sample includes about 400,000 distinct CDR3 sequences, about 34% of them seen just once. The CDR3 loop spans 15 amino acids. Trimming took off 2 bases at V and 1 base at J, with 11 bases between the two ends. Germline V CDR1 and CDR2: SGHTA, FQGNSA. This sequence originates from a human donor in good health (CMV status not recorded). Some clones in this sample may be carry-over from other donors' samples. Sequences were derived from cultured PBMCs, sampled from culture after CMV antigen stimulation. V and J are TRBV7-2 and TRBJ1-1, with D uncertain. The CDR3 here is CASSLWAAQNTEAFF. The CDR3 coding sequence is TGTGCCAGCAGCTTATGGGCTGCCCAGAACACTGAAGCTTTCTTT.